The 18 T cell receptor beta chains listed next were all sequenced from one sample in a study of monozygotic twins with inflammatory bowel disease. TCRdb re-called the 5' RACE reads; one entry per CDR3 protein, DNA not given. The table for this sample gives some 200,000 distinct CDR3 sequences. Specimen: blood. The receptors were gathered from a human donor with ulcerative colitis or Crohn's disease, or a healthy co-twin of an affected twin (not recorded which).

The V and J genes are TRBV7-9 and TRBJ2-5; TCRdb designates TRBD2, a call that cannot be tested without DNA. The length of the CDR3 is 13 residues. Germline lookup yields CDR1 SEHNR and CDR2 FQNEAQ (reference sequence). CDR3 residues: CASEGPPSEAQYF.

This rearrangement joins TRBV5-1 to TRBJ1-1. Per germline, CDR1 SGHRS and CDR2 YFSETQ. This CDR3 region has 16 residues. The CDR3 is CASRKDSGLGYTEAFF.

This rearrangement joins TRBV7-3 to TRBJ2-3; no DNA is available, so the TRBD1 call from TCRdb remains unchecked. This CDR3 is built from 18 residues. Germline V gene data show CDR1 as SGHTA and CDR2 as FQGTGA. The CDR3 spells CASSLNGYGQGDTDTQYF.

The J gene is TRBJ2-5, the V gene TRBV5-1. In germline, CDR1 is SGHRS, CDR2 YFSETQ. CDR3 size: 12 residues. This CDR3 reads CASSLSGETQYF.

The chain is built from TRBV18 and TRBJ1-6; without DNA, the TCRdb call of TRBD1 cannot be checked. The germline V gene has CDR1 KGHSH and CDR2 LQKENI. The CDR3 is made up of 15 amino acids. CDR3 amino acids: CASSHYGTGNPPLHF.

This chain connects TRBV5-1 to TRBJ2-7. The V gene's germline CDR1 is SGHRS and CDR2 YFSETQ. The CDR3 has 14 amino acids. This chain's CDR3 is CASSLPESSYEQYF.

The genes are TRBV4-1 and TRBJ2-5. This CDR3 contains 11 residues. Germline values: CDR1 MGHRA, CDR2 YSYEKL. CDR3 sequence: CASRKSGTQYF.

CDR3 sequence: CASRPFSGGGSYNEQFF. This sequence joins TRBV6-1 and TRBJ2-1; TCRdb's assignment of TRBD2 cannot be checked, as there is no DNA. This CDR3 spans 17 amino acids. Germline V gene lookup returns CDR1 MNHNS and CDR2 SASEGT.

The rearrangement links TRBV9 to TRBJ1-2; TCRdb returns TRBD1, unconfirmable since there is no DNA. CDR3 length: 13 residues. Germline CDR1 SGDLS, CDR2 YYNGEE. CDR3 region: CASSVMTGVGYTF.

This chain connects TRBV7-3 to TRBJ2-1; TCRdb designates TRBD2, a call that cannot be tested without DNA. This CDR3 has 16 amino acids. Germline-derived CDR1 and CDR2 are SGHTA and FQGTGA. CDR3 in amino acids: CASSISSGGLYNEQFF.

The J gene is TRBJ1-6, the V gene TRBV5-1; TCRdb selects TRBD1, and the lack of DNA leaves this call unchecked. This CDR3 contains 13 residues. Looked up from germline, CDR1 is SGHRS and CDR2 is YFSETQ. The CDR3 sequence: CASSLSGHSPLHF.

The V call is TRBV5-1, the J call TRBJ2-1; TCRdb lists TRBD1, though no DNA is available to test this call. The CDR3 covers 15 residues. The V gene's germline CDR1 is SGHRS and CDR2 YFSETQ. The chain's CDR3 is CASSLVAGVENEQFF.

The CDR3 spells CASRIKQGGNYGYTF. The V and J genes are TRBV6-1 and TRBJ1-2; absent DNA, TCRdb's TRBD1 call cannot be checked. The length of the CDR3 is 15 residues. CDR1 and CDR2 from the germline V gene are MNHNS and SASEGT.

The rearrangement joins TRBV19 to TRBJ1-5. The CDR3 runs to 13 residues. CDR1 and CDR2 from the germline V gene are LNHDA and SQIVND (reference sequence). The CDR3 spells CASSIVGNQPQHF.

The V and J genes are TRBV5-1 and TRBJ2-7; TCRdb outputs TRBD1, but without DNA this stays unchecked. The germline V gene has CDR1 SGHRS and CDR2 YFSETQ. This CDR3 has 13 residues. The CDR3 sequence is CASTDREFREQYF.

This chain links TRBV29-1 with TRBJ2-1. The germline gives CDR1 SQVTM, CDR2 ANQGSEA. The CDR3 runs 12 residues. CDR3 protein: CSVDVRGNEQFF.

V usage is TRBV20-1 and J usage is TRBJ2-7; the TCRdb D gene call, TRBD1, has no DNA to confirm it. The CDR3 extends over 15 amino acids. CDR1 and CDR2 from the germline V gene are DFQATT and SNEGSKA (reference sequence). The chain's CDR3 is CSARDRGESSYEQYF.

This chain's CDR3 is CASSLTGGGSTDTQYF. This rearrangement joins TRBV28 to TRBJ2-3; lacking DNA, the TRBD2 call made by TCRdb goes unchecked. Germline loops: CDR1 MDHEN, CDR2 SYDVKM. The CDR3 loop spans 16 amino acids.